The entry that follows covers one T cell receptor beta chain sequence. The data were obtained in a study of shared clonotypes between healthy human individuals. Sequencing was performed with immunoSEQ multiplex PCR; in TCRdb, only in-frame clones are kept and a portion is missing. The sample contains about 2.5 million clones, 80% to 95% of which appear only once. The CDR3 has 14 residues. The germline V gene encodes CDR1 LNHDA and CDR2 SQIVND (reference sequence). V lost 0 bases, J lost 6 bases, and 11 bases lay in between. Material for sequencing was naive CD4+ T cells from PBMCs. Subset here: CD45RA+ positively selected. This TCR was recovered from a man aged 18 to 29 in good health. Some clones in this sample may be carry-over from other donors' samples. This chain uses TRBV19 with TRBJ1-2, with D maybe TRBD1 (5 bases). The CDR3 nucleotides are TGTGCCAGTAGTATAGATGGGGGAGAGCATGGCTACACCTTC. This translates into CASSIDGGEHGYTF.